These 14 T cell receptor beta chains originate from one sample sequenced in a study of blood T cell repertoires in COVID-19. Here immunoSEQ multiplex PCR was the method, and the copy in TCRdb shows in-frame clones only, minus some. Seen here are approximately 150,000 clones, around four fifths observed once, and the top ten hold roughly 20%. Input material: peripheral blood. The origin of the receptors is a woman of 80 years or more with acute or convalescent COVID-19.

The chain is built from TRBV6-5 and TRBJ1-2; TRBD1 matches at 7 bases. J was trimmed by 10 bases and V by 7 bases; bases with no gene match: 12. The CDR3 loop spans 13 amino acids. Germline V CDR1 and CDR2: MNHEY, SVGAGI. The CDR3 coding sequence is TGTGCCAGCACTCCCTGGCAGGGGGATGACTACACCTTC. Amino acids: CASTPWQGDDYTF.

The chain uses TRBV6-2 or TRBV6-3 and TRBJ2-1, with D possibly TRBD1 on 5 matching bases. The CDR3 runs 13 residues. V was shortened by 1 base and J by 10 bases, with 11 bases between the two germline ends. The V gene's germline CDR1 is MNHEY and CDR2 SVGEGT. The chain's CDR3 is CASSYLGVREQFF. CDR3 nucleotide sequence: TGTGCCAGCAGTTACTTAGGGGTGCGGGAGCAGTTCTTC.

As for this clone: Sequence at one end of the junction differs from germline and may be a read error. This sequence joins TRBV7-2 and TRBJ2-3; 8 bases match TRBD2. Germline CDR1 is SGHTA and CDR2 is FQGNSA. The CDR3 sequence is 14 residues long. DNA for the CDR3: TGTGCCAGCAGCTTAGCCGAAGGGCTAGCGGGTGGCACCTTT. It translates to CASSLAEGLAGGTF.

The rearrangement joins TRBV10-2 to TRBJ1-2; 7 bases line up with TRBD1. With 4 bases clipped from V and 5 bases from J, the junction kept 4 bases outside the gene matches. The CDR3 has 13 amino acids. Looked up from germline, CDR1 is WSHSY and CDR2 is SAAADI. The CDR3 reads CASSGTGVYGYTF. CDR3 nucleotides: TGCGCCAGCAGTGGAACAGGGGTTTATGGCTACACCTTC.

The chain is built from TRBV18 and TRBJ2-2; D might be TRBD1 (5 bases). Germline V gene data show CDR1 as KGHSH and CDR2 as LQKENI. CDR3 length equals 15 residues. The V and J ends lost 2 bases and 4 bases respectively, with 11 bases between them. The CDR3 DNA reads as TGTGCCAGCTCACCATCGTTAAGGGGCACCGGGGAGCTGTTTTTT. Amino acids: CASSPSLRGTGELFF.

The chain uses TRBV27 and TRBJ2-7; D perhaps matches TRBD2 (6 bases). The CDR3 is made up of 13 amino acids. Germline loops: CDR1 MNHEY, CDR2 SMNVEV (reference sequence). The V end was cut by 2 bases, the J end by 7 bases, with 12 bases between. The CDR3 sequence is CASSLAGPGEQYF. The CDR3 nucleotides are TGTGCCAGCAGTTTAGCGGGGCCTGGTGAGCAGTACTTC.

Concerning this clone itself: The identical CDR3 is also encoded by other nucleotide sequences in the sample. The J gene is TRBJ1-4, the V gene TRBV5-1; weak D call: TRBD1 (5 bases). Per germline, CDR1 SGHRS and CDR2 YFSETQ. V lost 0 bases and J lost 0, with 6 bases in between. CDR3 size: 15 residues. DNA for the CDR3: TGCGCCAGCAGCTTGGCGACAGCAACTAATGAAAAACTGTTTTTT. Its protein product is CASSLATATNEKLFF.

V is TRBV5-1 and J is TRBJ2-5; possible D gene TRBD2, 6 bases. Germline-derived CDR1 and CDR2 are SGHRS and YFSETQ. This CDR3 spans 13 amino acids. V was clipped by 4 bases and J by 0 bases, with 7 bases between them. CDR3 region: CASSRDYQETQYF. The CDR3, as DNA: TGCGCCAGCAGCCGGGACTACCAAGAGACCCAGTACTTC.

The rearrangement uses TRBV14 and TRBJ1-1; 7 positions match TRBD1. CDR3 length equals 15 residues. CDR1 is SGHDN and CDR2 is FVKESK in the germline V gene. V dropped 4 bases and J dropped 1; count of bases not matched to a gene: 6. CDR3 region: CASSPRGQRNTEAFF. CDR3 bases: TGTGCCAGCAGCCCCCGGGGACAGAGGAACACTGAAGCTTTCTTT.

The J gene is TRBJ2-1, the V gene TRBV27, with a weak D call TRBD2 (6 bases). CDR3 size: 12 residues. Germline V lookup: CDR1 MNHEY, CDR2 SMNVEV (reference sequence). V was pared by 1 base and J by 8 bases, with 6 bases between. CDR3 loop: CASSLWGDEQFF. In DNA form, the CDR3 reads TGTGCCAGCAGTTTATGGGGGGATGAGCAGTTCTTC.

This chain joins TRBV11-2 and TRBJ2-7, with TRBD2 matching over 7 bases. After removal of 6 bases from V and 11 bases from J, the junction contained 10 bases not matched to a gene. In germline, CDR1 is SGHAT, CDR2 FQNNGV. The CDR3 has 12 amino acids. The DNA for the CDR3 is TGTGCCAGCAGTGGCCTTTTAGCGGGCGAGTACTTC. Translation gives CASSGLLAGEYF.

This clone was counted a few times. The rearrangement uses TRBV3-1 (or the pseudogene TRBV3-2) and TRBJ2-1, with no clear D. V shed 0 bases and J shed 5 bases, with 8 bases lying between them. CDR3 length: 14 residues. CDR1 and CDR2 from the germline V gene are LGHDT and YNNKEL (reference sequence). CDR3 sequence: CASSQESRDNEQFF. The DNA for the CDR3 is TGTGCCAGCAGCCAAGAGTCTAGAGACAATGAGCAGTTCTTC.

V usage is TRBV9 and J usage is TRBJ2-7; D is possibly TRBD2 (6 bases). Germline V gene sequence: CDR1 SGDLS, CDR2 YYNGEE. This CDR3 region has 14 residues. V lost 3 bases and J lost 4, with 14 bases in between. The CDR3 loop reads CASSAGGEVYEQYF. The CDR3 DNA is TGTGCCAGCAGCGCTGGAGGGGAGGTTTACGAGCAGTACTTC. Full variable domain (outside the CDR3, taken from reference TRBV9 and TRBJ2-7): DSGVTQTPKHLITATGQRVTLRCSPRSGDLSVYWYQQSLDQGLQFLIQYYNGEERAKGNILERFSAQQFPDLHSELNLSSLELGDSALYFCASSAGGEVYEQYFGPGTRLTVT.

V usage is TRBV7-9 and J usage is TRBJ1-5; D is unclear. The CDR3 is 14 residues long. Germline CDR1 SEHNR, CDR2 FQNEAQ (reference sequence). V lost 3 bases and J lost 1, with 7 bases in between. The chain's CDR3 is CASSFSQSNQPQHF. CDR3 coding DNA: TGTGCCAGCAGCTTCTCACAGAGCAATCAGCCCCAGCATTTT.